The rows below give T cell receptor beta chains drawn from one sample of a study of control samples from healthy donors and cancer patients. Sequencing used immunoSEQ multiplex PCR; TCRdb keeps in-frame clones, though not all of them. The table has under 130,000 clones, around 82% seen once. Specimen: blood. Source of these receptors: a woman aged 50 to 60 in good health. CDR3s include the opening cysteine and the closing phenylalanine or tryptophan. A D gene is named only where the DNA matches it firmly. Some rows mark clone size as missing; the rest say once, few, many or name a class of expanded clone.

size,J,length,V,D,CDR3,DNA
.,TRBJ2-1,15,TRBV27,TRBD2,CASSRSGTTWGGQFF,TGTGCCAGCAGCCGGAGCGGGACTACCTGGGGGGGGCAGTTCTTC
.,TRBJ2-1,12,TRBV18,.,CASSLGDNEQFF,TGTGCCAGCTCACTGGGAGACAATGAGCAATTCTTC
once,TRBJ1-5,13,TRBV19,.,CASSIARNQPQHF,TGTGCCAGTAGTATAGCGCGCAATCAGCCCCAGCATTTT
.,TRBJ2-5,17,TRBV6-2/TRBV6-3,TRBD2,CASSHGLAGVRQETQYF,TGTGCCAGCAGCCACGGACTAGCGGGAGTCAGGCAAGAGACCCAGTACTTC
once,TRBJ2-7,13,TRBV15,.,CATARRSSYEQYF,TGTGCCACCGCCCGTAGGAGCTCCTACGAGCAGTACTTC
once,TRBJ1-6,16,TRBV5-6,TRBD1,CASSTLGQGSGSPLHF,TGTGCCAGCAGCACCCTAGGACAGGGTTCGGGATCACCCCTCCACTTT
.,TRBJ2-1,13,TRBV7-6,.,CASSSELNNEQFF,TGTGCCAGCAGCTCGGAACTTAACAATGAGCAGTTCTTC
.,TRBJ1-6,14,TRBV7-9,TRBD1,CASSSTGGASPLHF,TGTGCCAGCAGCTCCACAGGGGGCGCATCACCCCTCCACTTT
.,TRBJ2-5,14,TRBV6-2/TRBV6-3,.,CASSYSGSQETQYF,TGTGCCAGCAGTTACTCGGGGAGCCAAGAGACCCAGTACTTC
.,TRBJ2-3,17,TRBV27,.,CASTLRGRAHSTDTQYF,TGTGCCAGCACTCTAAGGGGCAGGGCCCATAGCACAGATACGCAGTATTTT
.,TRBJ2-4,13,TRBV12-3/TRBV12-4,TRBD2,CASSFSGEVIQYF,TGTGCCAGCAGTTTTAGCGGGGAAGTCATTCAGTACTTC
.,TRBJ1-5,15,TRBV3-1/TRBV3-2,.,CASSQDPGVEQPQHF,TGTGCCAGCAGCCAAGATCCCGGGGTAGAGCAGCCCCAGCATTTT
.,TRBJ2-5,15,TRBV5-4,TRBD2,CASSFLAGGGETQYF,TGTGCCAGCAGCTTCCTAGCGGGAGGCGGGGAGACCCAGTACTTC
.,TRBJ2-2,15,TRBV9,.,CASSVVGSPTGELFF,TGTGCCAGCAGCGTAGTTGGTAGCCCCACCGGGGAGCTGTTTTTT
.,TRBJ1-2,14,TRBV5-5,.,CASSPVAGDYGYTF,TGTGCCAGCAGCCCGGTGGCAGGAGACTATGGCTACACCTTC
.,TRBJ2-3,13,TRBV11-3,.,CASRRQGTDTQYF,TGTGCCAGCAGACGACAGGGCACAGATACGCAGTATTTT
.,TRBJ2-1,15,TRBV7-2,.,CASSPGGHKGNEQFF,TGTGCCAGCAGTCCAGGGGGGCACAAGGGCAATGAGCAGTTCTTC
once,TRBJ1-4,18,TRBV24-1,.,CATSDSTIPGVANEKLFF,TGTGCCACCAGTGATTCCACTATTCCAGGGGTAGCTAATGAAAAACTGTTTTTT
.,TRBJ2-7,15,TRBV6-5,TRBD1,CASSQPRTGGGEQYF,TGTGCCAGCAGTCAACCCAGGACAGGGGGAGGCGAGCAGTACTTC
.,TRBJ2-3,15,TRBV5-1,TRBD1,CASARDRGRTDTQYF,TGCGCCAGCGCCCGGGACAGGGGGCGCACAGATACGCAGTATTTT
.,TRBJ1-5,14,TRBV7-8,.,CASSSPGNNQPQHF,TGTGCCAGCAGCTCCCCAGGGAACAATCAGCCCCAGCATTTT
.,TRBJ2-7,14,TRBV6-5,TRBD1,CASRRQGPPYEQYF,TGTGCCAGCAGAAGACAGGGCCCACCCTACGAGCAGTACTTC
.,TRBJ1-2,15,TRBV18,TRBD1,CASEALGQGTDGYTF,TGTGCCAGCGAAGCCCTGGGACAGGGGACTGATGGCTACACCTTC
.,TRBJ2-5,17,TRBV11-3,.,CASSPGGHGGLTETQYF,TGTGCCAGCAGCCCTGGGGGCCATGGGGGTCTAACAGAGACCCAGTACTTC
.,TRBJ2-5,17,TRBV7-2,TRBD2,CASSPGLAGSIQETQYF,TGTGCCAGCAGCCCGGGACTAGCGGGATCGATTCAAGAGACCCAGTACTTC
.,TRBJ1-5,13,TRBV29-1,.,CSVRDNYNQPQHF,TGCAGCGTACGCGACAACTACAATCAGCCCCAGCATTTT
.,TRBJ1-5,14,TRBV27,.,CASSRTYSNQPQHF,TGTGCCAGCAGTCGGACATATAGCAATCAGCCCCAGCATTTT
once,TRBJ2-1,17,TRBV5-5,TRBD1,CASSPRFRDRVYNEQFF,TGTGCCAGCAGCCCTAGGTTCCGGGACAGGGTATACAATGAGCAGTTCTTC